This TCR beta chain originates from a study of cytomegalovirus exposure and HLA in healthy donors. Overall study context: Sequencing of approximately 190 million T cells in an earlier analysis found more than 100 million unique TCR beta sequences. For the approximately 360 genotyped donors, 81% fell within the Caucasian-associated ancestry cluster. Whole-study findings and limits: Segments of the TCR beta V type were, in most cases, productive about 87% or about 30% of the time in an earlier analysis. The authors assumed roughly uniform sequencing depth across donors for presence/absence analyses.

PCR was performed using 60 Vbeta and 13 Jbeta primers. TCRdb's copy holds only in-frame clones and misses some; the assay was immunoSEQ multiplex PCR. The top ten hold 5.1% of the sample, which has 110,000 to 150,000 clones, approximately 80% seen once. V lost 8 bases and J 5 bases, leaving 16 bases between the germline ends. CDR3 size: 14 residues. CDR1 and CDR2 (germline): MNHEY, SVGAGI. Regarding this clone: Its antigen is currently unknown.

The sample comprised PBMCs. This TCR was recovered from a male donor in good health and CMV-seronegative. The chain is built from TRBV6-5 and TRBJ1-5; TRBD1 might be the D (6 bases). DNA of the CDR3: TGTGCCAGCGGTGGGGGCTATACGGATCAGCCCCAGCATTTT. It translates to CASGGGYTDQPQHF.